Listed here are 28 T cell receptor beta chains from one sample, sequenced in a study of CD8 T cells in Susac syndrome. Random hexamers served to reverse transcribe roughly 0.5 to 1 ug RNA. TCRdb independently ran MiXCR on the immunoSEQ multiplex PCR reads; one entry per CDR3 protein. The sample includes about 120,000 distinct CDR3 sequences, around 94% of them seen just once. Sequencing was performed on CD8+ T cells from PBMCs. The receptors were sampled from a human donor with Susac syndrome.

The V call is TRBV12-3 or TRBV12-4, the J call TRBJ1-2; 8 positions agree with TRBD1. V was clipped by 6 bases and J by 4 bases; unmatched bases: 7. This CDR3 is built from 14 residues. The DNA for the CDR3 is TGTGCCAGCAGCCCGACAGGGGAGGCCTATGGCTACACCTTC. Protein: CASSPTGEAYGYTF.

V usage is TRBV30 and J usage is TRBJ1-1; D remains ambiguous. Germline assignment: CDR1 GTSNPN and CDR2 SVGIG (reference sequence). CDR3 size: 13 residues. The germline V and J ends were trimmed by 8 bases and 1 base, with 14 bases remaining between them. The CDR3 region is CALTSGRNTEAFF. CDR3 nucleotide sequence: TGTGCCCTCACTTCGGGTAGGAACACTGAAGCTTTCTTT.

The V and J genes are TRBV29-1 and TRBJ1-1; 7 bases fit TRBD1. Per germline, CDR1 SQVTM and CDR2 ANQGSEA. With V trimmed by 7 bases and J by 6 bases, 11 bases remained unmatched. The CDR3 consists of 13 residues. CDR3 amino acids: CSAPRGGQPEAFF. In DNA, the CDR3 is TGCAGCGCCCCAAGGGGGGGACAGCCTGAAGCTTTCTTT.

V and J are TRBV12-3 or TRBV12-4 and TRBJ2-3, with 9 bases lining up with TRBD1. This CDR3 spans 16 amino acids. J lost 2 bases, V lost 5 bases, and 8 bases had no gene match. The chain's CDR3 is CASSPTGGSPTDTQYF. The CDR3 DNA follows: TGTGCCAGCAGTCCAACAGGGGGCTCCCCCACAGATACGCAGTATTTT.

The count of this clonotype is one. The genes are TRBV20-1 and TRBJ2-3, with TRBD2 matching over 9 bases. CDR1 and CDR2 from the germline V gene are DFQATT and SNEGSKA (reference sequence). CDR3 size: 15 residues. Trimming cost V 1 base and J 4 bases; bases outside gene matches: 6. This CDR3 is CSARVRRGGPDTQYF. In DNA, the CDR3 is TGCAGTGCTAGAGTCCGGCGGGGGGGACCAGATACGCAGTATTTT.

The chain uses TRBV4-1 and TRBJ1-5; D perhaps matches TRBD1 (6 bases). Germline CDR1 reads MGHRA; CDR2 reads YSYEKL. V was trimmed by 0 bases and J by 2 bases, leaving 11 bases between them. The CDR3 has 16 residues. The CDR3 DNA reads TGCGCCAGCAGCCAAGATTGGGGGCTCGGCAATCAGCCCCAGCATTTT. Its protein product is CASSQDWGLGNQPQHF.

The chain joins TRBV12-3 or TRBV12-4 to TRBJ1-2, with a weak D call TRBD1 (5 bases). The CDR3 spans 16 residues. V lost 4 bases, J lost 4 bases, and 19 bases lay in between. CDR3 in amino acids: CASSSPGPQTSYGYTF. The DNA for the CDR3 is TGTGCCAGCAGTTCACCGGGACCCCAAACGAGCTATGGCTACACCTTC.

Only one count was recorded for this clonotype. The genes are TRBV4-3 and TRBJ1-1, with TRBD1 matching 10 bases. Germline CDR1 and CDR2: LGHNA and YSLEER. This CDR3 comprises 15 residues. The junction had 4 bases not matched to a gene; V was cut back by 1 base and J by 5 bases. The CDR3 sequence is CASSQVRTGGTEAFF. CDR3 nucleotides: TGCGCCAGCAGCCAAGTAAGGACAGGGGGTACTGAAGCTTTCTTT.

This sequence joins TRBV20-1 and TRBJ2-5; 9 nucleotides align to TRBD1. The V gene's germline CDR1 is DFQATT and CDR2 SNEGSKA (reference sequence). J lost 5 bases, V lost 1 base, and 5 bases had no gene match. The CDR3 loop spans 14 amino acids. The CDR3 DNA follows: TGCAGTGCTAGAGCCACAGGGGGCGGGGAGACCCAGTACTTC. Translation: CSARATGGGETQYF.

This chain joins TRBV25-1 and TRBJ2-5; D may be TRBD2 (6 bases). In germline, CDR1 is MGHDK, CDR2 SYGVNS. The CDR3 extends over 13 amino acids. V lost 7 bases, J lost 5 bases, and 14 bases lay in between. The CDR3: CASMGLLGETQYF. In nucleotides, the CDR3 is TGTGCCAGCATGGGACTCTTAGGGGAGACCCAGTACTTC. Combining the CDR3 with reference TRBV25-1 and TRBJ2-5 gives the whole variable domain EADIYQTPRYLVIGTGKKITLECSQTMGHDKMYWYQQDPGMELHLIHYSYGVNSTEKGDLSSESTVSRIRTEHFPLTLESARPSHTSQYLCASMGLLGETQYFGPGTRLLVL.

The CDR3 sequence is CASSSNFAYEQYF. Here the CDR3 DNA reads TGTGCCAGCAGTTCCAATTTCGCCTACGAGCAGTACTTC. The chain couples TRBV27 to TRBJ2-7; D not resolved. In germline, CDR1 is MNHEY, CDR2 SMNVEV (reference sequence). V was pared by 4 bases and J by 2 bases, with 9 bases between. The CDR3 loop spans 13 amino acids.

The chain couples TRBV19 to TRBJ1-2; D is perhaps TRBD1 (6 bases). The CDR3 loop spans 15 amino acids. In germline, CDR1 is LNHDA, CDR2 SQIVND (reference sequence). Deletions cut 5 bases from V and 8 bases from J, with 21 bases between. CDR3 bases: TGTGCCAGTAGTCCGTCGACAGGAACAGCAAGGGGCTACACCTTC. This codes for CASSPSTGTARGYTF.

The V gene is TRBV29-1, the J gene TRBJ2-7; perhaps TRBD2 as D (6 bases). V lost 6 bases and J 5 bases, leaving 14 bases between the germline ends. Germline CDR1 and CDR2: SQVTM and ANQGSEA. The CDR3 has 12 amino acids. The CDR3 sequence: CSVAGRENEQYF. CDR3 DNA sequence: TGCAGCGTCGCGGGTCGGGAGAACGAGCAGTACTTC.

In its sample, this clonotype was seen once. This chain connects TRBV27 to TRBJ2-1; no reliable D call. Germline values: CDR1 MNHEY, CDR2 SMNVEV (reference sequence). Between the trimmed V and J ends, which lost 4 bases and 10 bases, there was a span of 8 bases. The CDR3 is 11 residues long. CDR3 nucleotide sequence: TGTGCCAGCAGTTCCCCGTTAGAGCAGTTCTTC. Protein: CASSSPLEQFF.

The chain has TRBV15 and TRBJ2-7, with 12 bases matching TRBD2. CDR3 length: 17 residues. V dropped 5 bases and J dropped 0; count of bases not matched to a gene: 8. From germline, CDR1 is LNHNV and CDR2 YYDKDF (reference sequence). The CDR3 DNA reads TGTGCCACCAGCCAGACTAGCGGGGGCCTTAGCTCCTACGAGCAGTACTTC. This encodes CATSQTSGGLSSYEQYF.

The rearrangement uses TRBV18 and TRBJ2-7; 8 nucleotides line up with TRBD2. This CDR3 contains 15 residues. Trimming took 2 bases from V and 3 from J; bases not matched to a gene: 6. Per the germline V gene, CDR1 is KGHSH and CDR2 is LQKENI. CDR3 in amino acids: CASSPEGSGGYEQYF. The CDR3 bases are TGTGCCAGCTCACCAGAGGGAAGCGGGGGCTACGAGCAGTACTTC. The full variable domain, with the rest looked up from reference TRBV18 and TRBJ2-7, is NAGVMQNPRHLVRRRGQEARLRCSPMKGHSHVYWYRQLPEEGLKFMVYLQKENIIDESGMPKERFSAEFPKEGPSILRIQQVVRGDSAAYFCASSPEGSGGYEQYFGPGTRLTVT.

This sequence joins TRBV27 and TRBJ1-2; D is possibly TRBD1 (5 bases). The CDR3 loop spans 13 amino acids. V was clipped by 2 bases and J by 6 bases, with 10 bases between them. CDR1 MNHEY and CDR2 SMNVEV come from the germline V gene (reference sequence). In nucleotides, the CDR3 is TGTGCCAGCAGTTTAGGGGGTGTCGATGGCTACACCTTC. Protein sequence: CASSLGGVDGYTF.

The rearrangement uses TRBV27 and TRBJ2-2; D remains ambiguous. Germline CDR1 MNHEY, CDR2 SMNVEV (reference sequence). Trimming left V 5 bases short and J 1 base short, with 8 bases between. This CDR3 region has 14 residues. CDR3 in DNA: TGTGCCAGCAGTCCCTTGGGGAACACCGGGGAGCTGTTTTTT. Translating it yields CASSPLGNTGELFF.

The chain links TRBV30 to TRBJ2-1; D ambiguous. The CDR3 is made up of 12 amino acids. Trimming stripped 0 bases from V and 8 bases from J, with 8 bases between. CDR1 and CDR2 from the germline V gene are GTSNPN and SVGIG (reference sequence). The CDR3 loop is CAWSVRSDEQFF. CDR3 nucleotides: TGTGCCTGGAGTGTACGGAGCGATGAGCAGTTCTTC.

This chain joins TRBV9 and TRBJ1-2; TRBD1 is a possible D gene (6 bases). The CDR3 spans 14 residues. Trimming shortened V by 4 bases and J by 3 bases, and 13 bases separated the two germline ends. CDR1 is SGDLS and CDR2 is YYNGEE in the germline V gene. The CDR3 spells CASSPSTGDYGYTF. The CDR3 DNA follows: TGTGCCAGCAGCCCCTCGACAGGCGACTATGGCTACACCTTC.

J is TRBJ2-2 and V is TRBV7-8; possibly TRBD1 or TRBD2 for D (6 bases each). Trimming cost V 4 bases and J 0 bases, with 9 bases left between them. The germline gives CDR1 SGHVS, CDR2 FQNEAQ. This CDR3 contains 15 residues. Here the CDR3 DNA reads TGTGCCAGCAGCTGGAGGGGGGCGAACACCGGGGAGCTGTTTTTT. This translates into CASSWRGANTGELFF.

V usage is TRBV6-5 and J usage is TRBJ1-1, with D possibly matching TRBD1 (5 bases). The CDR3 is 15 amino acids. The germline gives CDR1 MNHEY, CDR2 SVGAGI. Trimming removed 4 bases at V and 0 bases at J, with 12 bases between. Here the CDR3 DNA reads TGTGCCAGCAGTTTACTCGGGGCCTTGAACACTGAAGCTTTCTTT. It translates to CASSLLGALNTEAFF.

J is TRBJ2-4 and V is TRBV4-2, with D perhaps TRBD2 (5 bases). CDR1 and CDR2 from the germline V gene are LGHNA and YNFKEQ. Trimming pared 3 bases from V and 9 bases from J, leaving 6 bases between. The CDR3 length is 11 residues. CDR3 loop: CASSQGSIQYF. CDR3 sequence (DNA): TGTGCCAGCAGCCAGGGGAGCATTCAGTACTTC.

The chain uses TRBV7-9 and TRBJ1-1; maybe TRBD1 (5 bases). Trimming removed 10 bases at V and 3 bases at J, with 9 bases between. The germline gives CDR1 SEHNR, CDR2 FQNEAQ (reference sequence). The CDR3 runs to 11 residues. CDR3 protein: CATWGDTEAFF. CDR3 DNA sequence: TGTGCCACTTGGGGGGACACTGAAGCTTTCTTT.

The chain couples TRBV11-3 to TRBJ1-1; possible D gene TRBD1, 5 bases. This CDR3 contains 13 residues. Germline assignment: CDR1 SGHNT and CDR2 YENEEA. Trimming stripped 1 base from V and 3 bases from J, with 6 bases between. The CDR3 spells CASSLVTDTEAFF. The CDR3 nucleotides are TGTGCCAGCAGCTTAGTGACAGACACTGAAGCTTTCTTT. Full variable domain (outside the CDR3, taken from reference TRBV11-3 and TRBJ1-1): EAGVVQSPRYKIIEKKQPVAFWCNPISGHNTLYWYLQNLGQGPELLIRYENEEAVDDSQLPKDRFSAERLKGVDSTLKIQPAELGDSAVYLCASSLVTDTEAFFGQGTRLTVV.

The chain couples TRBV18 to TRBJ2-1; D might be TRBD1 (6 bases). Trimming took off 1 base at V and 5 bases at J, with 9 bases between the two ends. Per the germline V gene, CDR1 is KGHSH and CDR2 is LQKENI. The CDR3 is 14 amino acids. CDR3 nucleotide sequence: TGTGCCAGCTCACCACAGGACAGAAACAATGAGCAGTTCTTC. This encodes CASSPQDRNNEQFF. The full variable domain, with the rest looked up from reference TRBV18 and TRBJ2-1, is NAGVMQNPRHLVRRRGQEARLRCSPMKGHSHVYWYRQLPEEGLKFMVYLQKENIIDESGMPKERFSAEFPKEGPSILRIQQVVRGDSAAYFCASSPQDRNNEQFFGPGTRLTVL.

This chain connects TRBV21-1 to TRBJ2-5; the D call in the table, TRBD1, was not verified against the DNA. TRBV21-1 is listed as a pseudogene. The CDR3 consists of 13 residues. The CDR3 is CASSGAGGETQYF. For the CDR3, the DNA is TGTGCCAGCAGCGGGGCAGGCGGAGAGACCCAGTACTTC.

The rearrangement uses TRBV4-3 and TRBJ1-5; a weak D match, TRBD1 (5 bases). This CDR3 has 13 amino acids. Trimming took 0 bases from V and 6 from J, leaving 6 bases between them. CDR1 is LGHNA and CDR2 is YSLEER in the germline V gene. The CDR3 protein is CASSQDRAQPQHF. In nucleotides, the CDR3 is TGCGCCAGCAGCCAAGACAGGGCTCAGCCCCAGCATTTT.